This TCR beta chain originates from a study of T cells in Graves' hyperthyroidism and ophthalmopathy. RNA transcripts served as the template for amplifying TCR beta CDR3 regions. The study used the HTBI primer set for a first-round RT-PCR of the TCR CDR3. From the multiplex PCR reads, TCRdb called clonotypes with MiXCR, one entry per CDR3 protein. The sample has 500,000 to 550,000 distinct CDR3 sequences; roughly 21% are singletons. The CDR3 totals 14 residues. The trim removed 6 bases at V and 1 base at J, leaving 6 bases unmatched. This clonotype turned up a few times. Ophthalmopathy cases scored 3 or more on the Clinical Activity Score and 4 or more on NOSPECS grade, with duration below 3 months.

The chain combines TRBV12-3 or TRBV12-4 with TRBJ2-7, with TRBD1 matching 7 bases. The sample comprised blood. The TCR originated in a man aged 35 to 55 with Graves' ophthalmopathy. DNA of the CDR3: TGTGCCAGCAGCGTTGACAGGGAGTCCTACGAGCAGTACTTC. Protein product: CASSVDRESYEQYF.